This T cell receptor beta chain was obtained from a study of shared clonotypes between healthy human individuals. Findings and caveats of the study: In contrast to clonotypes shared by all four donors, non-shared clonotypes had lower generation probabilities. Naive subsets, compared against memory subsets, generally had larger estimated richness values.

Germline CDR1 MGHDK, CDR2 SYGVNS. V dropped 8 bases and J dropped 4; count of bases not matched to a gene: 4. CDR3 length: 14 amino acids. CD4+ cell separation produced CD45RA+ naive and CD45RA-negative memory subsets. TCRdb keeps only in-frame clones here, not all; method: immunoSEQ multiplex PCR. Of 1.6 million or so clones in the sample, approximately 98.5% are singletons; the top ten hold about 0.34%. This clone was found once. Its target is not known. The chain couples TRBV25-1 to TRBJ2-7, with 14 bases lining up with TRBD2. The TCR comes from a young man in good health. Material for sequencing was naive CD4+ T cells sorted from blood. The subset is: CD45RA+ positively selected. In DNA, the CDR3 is TGTGCCAGCGGACTAGCGGGAGGACCTTACGAGCAGTACTTC. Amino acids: CASGLAGGPYEQYF.